This T cell receptor beta chain derives from a study of cytotoxic CD8 clonotypes in ibrutinib-treated CLL (TCRdb year 2021). Concerning the study at large: The cohort was composed of roughly ten relapsed/refractory and roughly 14 treatment-naive patients; IGHV unmutated status was identified in around 17 patients. Responses were partial in approximately 24 patients and complete in 2; after median approximately 5.5 years follow-up, about 14 stayed in remission and about twelve progressed. Cryopreserved peripheral blood mononuclear cells were collected at three points: before therapy, at response, and at either sustained remission or disease progression. Of the approximately 86 participants in the trial, approximately 26 had longitudinal samples available. Samples at response were collected after a median of about 11 months of treatment, with a range of roughly 6 to 36 months. On average, each sample had some 250,000 productive templates and more than 75,000 productive rearrangements. All remission and progressive disease samples were collected while patients were still receiving ibrutinib. Broad study findings and their caveats: At baseline, clonality was higher than in age-matched healthy donors and showed a strong correlation with circulating CD8+ T-cell counts. Lymph node repertoires were not examined, and the timing of sampling was not matched between patients in sustained remission and those whose disease progressed. Public clonotypes were rare and either shrank or stayed stable during treatment, and the rise in clonality at ibrutinib response reflected expansion of private clonotypes. Clonality increased at ibrutinib response, stayed stable in sustained remission, and fell back toward baseline at progression.

In the germline V gene, CDR1 corresponds to SNHLY and CDR2 to FYNNEI. From the cysteine up to the phenylalanine, the CDR3 has a length of 16 residues. The sequence is cut down to CDR3 DNA, 48 bases in frame from base 1. After removal of 3 bases from V and 5 bases from J, the junction retains 10 bases not matched to a gene. Each clonotype received, on average, about 10x coverage in deep resolution sequencing performed on a MiSeq, where the target depth lay between 1 in 1 million and 1 in 200,000 T cells. TCR beta libraries were generated with the immunoSEQ hsTCRB Kit. As for the original processing: Data were analyzed with ImmunoSEQ Data Assistant and ImmunoSEQ Analyzer, with V, D and J genes assigned per IMGT definitions. Clonality was computed as one minus normalized Shannon entropy of productive rearrangement frequencies, ranging from 0 to 1. Only overrepresented clonotypes making up at least 0.05% of each patient's repertoire were included in the public clonotype analysis. About a dozen age-matched healthy donor repertoires from immuneACCESS served as clonality controls. TCRdb provides this immuneACCESS table in a form limited to in-frame rearrangements. Some clones are lacking; in checked studies, under half of them reflect an unresolved V gene, and why the rest are absent is not known. V, J and clone size reflect that table, while D and trimming were determined from the DNA. In all, the sample holds some 200,000 clones, and more than 65% of those were seen once. Clones ranked in the top ten supply about 6.4% of the sample.

The sample's time point label, in plain terms: about twelve months on ibrutinib. For TCR beta library preparation, roughly 2.2 micrograms of genomic DNA were isolated from cryopreserved PBMCs. Longitudinal blood samples from CLL patients receiving ibrutinib monotherapy were subjected to high-throughput TCR beta sequencing. The patients were enrolled in a single-center, open-label phase 2 trial of ibrutinib monotherapy. This clone has more than one count but fewer than ten. What antigen it recognizes has not been identified. Per-base quality was not reported, and no clone a single base away is much larger than it.

The sequencing here drew on PBMCs, taken after 12 months of ibrutinib treatment. The TCR originated in a human donor with chronic lymphocytic leukemia. The sequence links TRBV2 to TRBJ2-1, with 7 middle bases fitting TRBD2. At the DNA level, the sequence is TGTGCCAGCAGTGATTTGGGGGGGATTGGCAACAATGAGCAGTTCTTC. Translation gives CASSDLGGIGNNEQFF. With the rest looked up from the reference TRBV2 and TRBJ2-1 genes rather than sequenced, the full variable domain is EPEVTQTPSHQVTQMGQEVILRCVPISNHLYFYWYRQILGQKVEFLVSFYNNEISEKSEIFDDQFSVERPDGSNFTLKIRSTKLEDSAMYFCASSDLGGIGNNEQFFGPGTRLTVL.